Following are 9 T cell receptor beta chains from one sample sequenced in a study of response to subunit inactivated influenza vaccine. Each CDR3 protein gets one entry after TCRdb re-called the RT-PCR reads with MiXCR. The sample carries more than 450,000 distinct CDR3 sequences, approximately 7.6% recorded once. Sequenced material: PBMCs from blood, taken around 25 months after vaccination. The source of these receptors is a man aged 45 to 70 who received an inactivated influenza vaccine.

This clonotype was detected many times. This chain links TRBV20-1 with TRBJ1-2; possibly TRBD1 for D (6 bases). This CDR3 region has 14 residues. Trimming stripped 3 bases from V and 6 bases from J, with 17 bases between. Germline CDR1 DFQATT, CDR2 SNEGSKA (reference sequence). Here the CDR3 reads CSARQGTSPNGYTF. CDR3 DNA: TGCAGTGCTAGGCAGGGGACCTCTCCTAATGGCTACACCTTC.

The chain is built from TRBV7-2 and TRBJ2-2; D could derive from TRBD1 or TRBD2 (5 bases each). In germline, CDR1 is SGHTA, CDR2 FQGNSA. Trimming left V 7 bases short and J 6 bases short, with 12 bases between. The CDR3 contains 13 residues. The DNA for the CDR3 is TGTGCCAGCAACACAAGGGGACCCGGGGAGCTGTTTTTT. This codes for CASNTRGPGELFF.

This clonotype has at least ten counts. V and J are TRBV28 and TRBJ2-2; D ambiguous. Trimming pared 6 bases from V and 8 bases from J, leaving 13 bases between. The CDR3 has 13 amino acids. The germline CDR1 and CDR2 sequences are MDHEN and SYDVKM. CDR3 nucleotides: TGTGCCAGCAGCCCTATTTTGGCGGGGGAGCTGTTTTTT. As protein: CASSPILAGELFF.

This clonotype was detected many times. The rearrangement links TRBV29-1 to TRBJ2-1; D perhaps matches TRBD2 (6 bases). This CDR3 contains 14 residues. V was trimmed by 0 bases and J by 6 bases, leaving 12 bases between them. Germline V gene lookup returns CDR1 SQVTM and CDR2 ANQGSEA. The CDR3 reads CSVEEAGRSNEQFF. DNA for the CDR3: TGCAGCGTTGAAGAGGCAGGGAGGAGCAATGAGCAGTTCTTC.

This clonotype was counted between two and nine times. The chain employs TRBV29-1 and TRBJ2-1; D might be TRBD1 or TRBD2, each matching 5 bases. CDR3 length: 17 amino acids. CDR1 SQVTM and CDR2 ANQGSEA come from the germline V gene. Trimming took off 0 bases at V and 4 bases at J, with 19 bases between the two ends. CDR3 loop: CSVEDQGERMKYNEQFF. The CDR3 DNA reads TGCAGCGTTGAAGATCAGGGCGAGCGGATGAAGTACAATGAGCAGTTCTTC.

The genes are TRBV15 and TRBJ2-1, with TRBD1 matching 7 bases. The CDR3 covers 15 residues. CDR1 and CDR2 from the germline V gene are LNHNV and YYDKDF (reference sequence). The V gene end was trimmed by 0 bases and the J gene end by 7 bases; junction bases not matched to a gene: 6. CDR3 sequence: CATSRDLSRGNEQFF. The CDR3 region has the DNA TGTGCCACCAGCAGAGATTTGTCCAGGGGGAATGAGCAGTTCTTC.

This clonotype was detected many times. The genes are TRBV7-9 and TRBJ2-3; D not certain. V was pared by 1 base and J by 2 bases, with 4 bases between. Germline V CDR1 and CDR2: SEHNR, FQNEAQ (reference sequence). The CDR3 runs 13 residues. The CDR3 nucleotides read TGTGCCAGCAGCTTAGGTTTCACAGATACGCAGTATTTT. It is translated as CASSLGFTDTQYF.

In regard to this clonotype: A clone one base away is much larger, so this may be a read error. The chain links TRBV20-1 to TRBJ2-5; 10 bases agree with TRBD2. The CDR3 is 14 amino acids. The germline V gene encodes CDR1 DFQATT and CDR2 SNEGSKA (reference sequence). CDR3 sequence: CSTSELAGQETQYF. For the CDR3, the DNA is TGCAGTACTAGCGAACTAGCGGGACAAGAGACCCAGTACTTC.

A few counts support this clonotype. Written as DNA, the CDR3 is TGTGCCAGCAGTTTAGCATGGCTAGCGGGAGTCAATGAGCAGTTCTTC. Protein sequence: CASSLAWLAGVNEQFF. The rearrangement uses TRBV12-3 or TRBV12-4 and TRBJ2-1; 10 nucleotides agree with TRBD2. The CDR3 is 16 residues long. Trimming cost V 0 bases and J 6 bases; bases outside gene matches: 5.